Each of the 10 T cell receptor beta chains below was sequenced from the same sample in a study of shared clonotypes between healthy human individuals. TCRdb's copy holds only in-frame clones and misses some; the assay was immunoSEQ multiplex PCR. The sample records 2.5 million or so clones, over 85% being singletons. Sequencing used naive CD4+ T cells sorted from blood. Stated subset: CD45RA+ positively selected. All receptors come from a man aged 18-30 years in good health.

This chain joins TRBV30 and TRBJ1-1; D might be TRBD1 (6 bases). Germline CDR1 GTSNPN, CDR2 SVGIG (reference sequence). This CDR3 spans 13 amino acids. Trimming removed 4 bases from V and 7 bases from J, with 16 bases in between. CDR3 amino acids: CAWTGGGAREAFF. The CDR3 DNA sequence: TGTGCCTGGACTGGAGGGGGGGCGCGTGAAGCTTTCTTT. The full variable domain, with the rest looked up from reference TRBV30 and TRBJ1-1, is SQTIHQWPATLVQPVGSPLSLECTVEGTSNPNLYWYRQAAGRGLQLLFYSVGIGQISSEVPQNLSASRPQDRQFILSSKKLLLSDSGFYLCAWTGGGAREAFFGQGTRLTVV.

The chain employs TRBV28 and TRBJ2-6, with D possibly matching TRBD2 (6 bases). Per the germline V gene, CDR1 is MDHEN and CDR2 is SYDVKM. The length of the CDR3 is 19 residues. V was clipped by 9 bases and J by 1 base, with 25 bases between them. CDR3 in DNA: TGTGCCAGTACTCCGTCGGACGGACTATACTTTTCTGGGGCCAACGTCCTGACTTTC. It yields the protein CASTPSDGLYFSGANVLTF.

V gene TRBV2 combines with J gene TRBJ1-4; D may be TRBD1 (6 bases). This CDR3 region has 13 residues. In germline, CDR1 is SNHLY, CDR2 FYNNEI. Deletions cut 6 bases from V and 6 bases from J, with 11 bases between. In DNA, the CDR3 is TGTGCCAGCAGGACAGGCTTAGATGAAAAACTGTTTTTT. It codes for CASRTGLDEKLFF.

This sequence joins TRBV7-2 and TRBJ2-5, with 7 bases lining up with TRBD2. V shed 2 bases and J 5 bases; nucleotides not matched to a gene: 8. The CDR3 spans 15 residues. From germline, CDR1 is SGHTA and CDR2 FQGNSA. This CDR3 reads CASSLRGVPGETQYF. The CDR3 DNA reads TGTGCCAGCAGCTTACGGGGGGTCCCCGGGGAGACCCAGTACTTC. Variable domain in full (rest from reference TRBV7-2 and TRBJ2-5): GAGVSQSPSNKVTEKGKDVELRCDPISGHTALYWYRQSLGQGLEFLIYFQGNSAPDKSGLPSDRFSAERTGGSVSTLTIQRTQQEDSAVYLCASSLRGVPGETQYFGPGTRLLVL.

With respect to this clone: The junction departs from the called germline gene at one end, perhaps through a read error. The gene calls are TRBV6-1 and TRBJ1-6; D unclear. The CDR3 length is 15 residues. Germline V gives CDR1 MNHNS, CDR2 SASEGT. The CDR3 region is CASTEGGSYNSPLHF. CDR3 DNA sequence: TGTGCCAGCACTGAAGGAGGGTCGTATAATTCACCCCTCCACTTT.

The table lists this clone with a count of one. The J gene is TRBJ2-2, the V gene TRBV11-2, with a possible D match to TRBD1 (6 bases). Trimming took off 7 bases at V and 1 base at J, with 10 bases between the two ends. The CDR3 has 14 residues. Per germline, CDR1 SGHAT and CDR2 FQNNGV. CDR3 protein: CASNPDRNTGELFF. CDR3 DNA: TGTGCCAGCAATCCGGACAGGAACACCGGGGAGCTGTTTTTT.

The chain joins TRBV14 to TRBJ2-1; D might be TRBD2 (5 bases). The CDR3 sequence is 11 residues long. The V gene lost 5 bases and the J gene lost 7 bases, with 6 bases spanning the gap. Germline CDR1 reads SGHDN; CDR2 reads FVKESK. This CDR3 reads CASSWRNEQFF. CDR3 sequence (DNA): TGTGCCAGCAGCTGGAGGAATGAGCAGTTCTTC.

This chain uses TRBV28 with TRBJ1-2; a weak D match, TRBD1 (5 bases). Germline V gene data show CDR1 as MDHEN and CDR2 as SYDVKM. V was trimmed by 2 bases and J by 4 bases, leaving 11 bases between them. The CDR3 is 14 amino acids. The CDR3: CASSLGGRGYGYTF. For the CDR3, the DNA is TGTGCCAGCAGTTTAGGGGGACGGGGCTATGGCTACACCTTC.

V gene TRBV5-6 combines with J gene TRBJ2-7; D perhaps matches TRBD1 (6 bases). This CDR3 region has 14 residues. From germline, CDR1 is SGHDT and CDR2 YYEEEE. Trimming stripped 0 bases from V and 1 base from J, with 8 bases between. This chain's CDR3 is CASSLVGASYEQYF. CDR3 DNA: TGTGCCAGCAGCTTGGTGGGGGCTTCCTACGAGCAGTACTTC. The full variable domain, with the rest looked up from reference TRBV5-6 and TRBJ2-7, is DAGVTQSPTHLIKTRGQQVTLRCSPKSGHDTVSWYQQALGQGPQFIFQYYEEEERQRGNFPDRFSGHQFPNYSSELNVNALLLGDSALYLCASSLVGASYEQYFGPGTRLTVT.

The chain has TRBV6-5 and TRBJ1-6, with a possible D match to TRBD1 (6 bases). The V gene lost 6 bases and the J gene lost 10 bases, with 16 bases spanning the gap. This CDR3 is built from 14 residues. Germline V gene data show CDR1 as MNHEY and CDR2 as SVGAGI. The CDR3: CASSDDGGLSPLHF. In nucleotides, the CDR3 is TGTGCCAGCAGCGACGACGGGGGGCTATCACCCCTCCACTTT.